This paragraph covers one TCR beta chain sequence. Generated by immunoSEQ multiplex PCR, the TCRdb table keeps only in-frame clones and is missing some. The sample includes around 300,000 clones, 65% to 90% of them seen just once. These data originate in a study of Ad26.COV2.S vaccination and SARS-CoV-2 variants. Described treatment: around 19 received Ad26.COV2.S at low or high dose, single or two shots; about 5 received placebo; per-sample allocation not given. It was on day 63 after the first vaccine or placebo injection that samples were taken. This clonotype was obtained from a person between 18 and 65 years old who received the Ad26.COV2.S COVID-19 vaccine or a placebo. The starting material was peripheral blood, obtained in a trial of Ad26.COV2.S vaccine versus placebo.

This CDR3 reads CAWDGLAGAKNIQYF. CDR3 DNA sequence: TGTGCCTGGGACGGGCTAGCGGGAGCCAAAAACATTCAGTACTTC. V is TRBV30 and J is TRBJ2-4, with 8 bases lining up with TRBD2. The germline CDR1 and CDR2 sequences are GTSNPN and SVGIG (reference sequence). Germline trimming cut 5 bases from V and 0 bases from J; bases unmatched to any gene: 6. The CDR3 has 15 residues.